The 6 T cell receptor beta chains presented below share a single source sample, sequenced in a study of blood T cell repertoires in COVID-19. Sequenced by immunoSEQ multiplex PCR; TCRdb stores in-frame clones only, minus some. The sample includes 150,000 to 200,000 clones, roughly 86% of them seen just once. The sequencing input was peripheral blood. These receptor sequences come from a man aged 70 or older with acute or convalescent COVID-19.

The chain employs TRBV7-2 and TRBJ1-2, with 8 bases fitting TRBD1. V lost 1 base and J lost 3; bases outside the gene matches: 4. The CDR3 runs 15 residues. The germline V gene encodes CDR1 SGHTA and CDR2 FQGNSA. The CDR3 is CASSLVTGGDYGYTF. DNA of the CDR3: TGTGCCAGCAGCTTAGTAACAGGGGGGGACTATGGCTACACCTTC.

The rearrangement links TRBV28 to TRBJ1-1; the match to TRBD1 covers 7 bases. The CDR3 is 14 amino acids. Germline CDR1 and CDR2: MDHEN and SYDVKM. With V trimmed by 5 bases and J by 6 bases, 9 bases remained unmatched. CDR3 bases: TGTGCCAGCAGTCCTATTCACAGGGGTCCTGAAGCTTTCTTT. Translated: CASSPIHRGPEAFF. The full variable domain, its missing parts supplied by reference TRBV28 and TRBJ1-1, is DVKVTQSSRYLVKRTGEKVFLECVQDMDHENMFWYRQDPGLGLRLIYFSYDVKMKEKGDIPEGYSVSREKKERFSLILESASTNQTSMYLCASSPIHRGPEAFFGQGTRLTVV.

The chain has TRBV9 and TRBJ2-5, with TRBD1 matching over 8 bases. V lost 0 bases to trimming and J lost 3 bases; unmatched junction nucleotides: 4. The CDR3 is 15 amino acids. Per germline, CDR1 SGDLS and CDR2 YYNGEE. Here the CDR3 reads CASSVGPGGEETQYF. In DNA, the CDR3 is TGTGCCAGCAGCGTAGGCCCAGGGGGCGAAGAGACCCAGTACTTC. The variable domain in full, with the rest retrieved from reference TRBV9 and TRBJ2-5, is DSGVTQTPKHLITATGQRVTLRCSPRSGDLSVYWYQQSLDQGLQFLIQYYNGEERAKGNILERFSAQQFPDLHSELNLSSLELGDSALYFCASSVGPGGEETQYFGPGTRLLVL.

The chain recombines TRBV12-1 with TRBJ1-1. TRBV12-1 is labeled a pseudogene. The length of the CDR3 is 9 residues. The CDR3 reads CASSLEAFF. In DNA, the CDR3 is TGTGCCAGCAGCCTTGAAGCTTTCTTT.

The V gene is TRBV10-3, the J gene TRBJ1-3; 7 bases are shared with TRBD1. The CDR3 length is 14 residues. Per the germline V gene, CDR1 is ENHRY and CDR2 is SYGVKD. The ends lost 7 bases at V and 2 bases at J; junction bases unmatched: 5. The CDR3 region is CAITDRVAGNTIYF. The CDR3 nucleotides read TGTGCCATCACCGACAGGGTGGCTGGAAACACCATATATTTT.

This chain connects TRBV10-3 to TRBJ2-1; 12 nucleotides align to TRBD2. V trimming: 6 bases; J trimming: 8 bases; junction bases outside the gene matches: 8. The CDR3 sequence is 15 residues long. Germline assignment: CDR1 ENHRY and CDR2 SYGVKD. The CDR3 spells CAISATSGGLDEQFF. The CDR3, as DNA: TGTGCCATCAGCGCAACTAGCGGGGGGCTAGATGAGCAGTTCTTC.